This TCR beta chain was captured by sequencing in a study of T-cell reconstitution after alpha-beta-depleted transplantation in children. Study observations and caveats: The study traced high day-60 TCRbeta diversity in some patients to surviving recipient T cells and thymic progenitors.

At least ten counts were recorded for this clonotype. Its antigen remains unidentified. The CDR3 runs 14 residues. Germline V CDR1 and CDR2: MNHEY, SMNVEV (reference sequence). Trimming cost V 5 bases and J 6 bases, with 15 bases left between them. It was with unique molecular identifiers that the TCRbeta library was prepared. TCRdb ran MiXCR on the PCR reads and lists one entry per CDR3 protein. The repertoire includes about 280,000 distinct CDR3 sequences, around 10% of them detected once, and around 22% sits in the top ten. The receptor was derived from a male patient between 2 and 10 years old who had a stem cell transplant for chronic granulomatous disease, so the T cells may come from the graft donor. The chain couples TRBV27 to TRBJ2-3; D call uncertain. Here the sequenced sample was peripheral blood, taken 180 days after TCRalphabeta/CD19-depleted stem cell transplant. CDR3 sequence reads: CASSQGRFNDTQYF. DNA for the CDR3: TGTGCCAGCAGTCAAGGACGATTCAACGATACGCAGTATTTT.